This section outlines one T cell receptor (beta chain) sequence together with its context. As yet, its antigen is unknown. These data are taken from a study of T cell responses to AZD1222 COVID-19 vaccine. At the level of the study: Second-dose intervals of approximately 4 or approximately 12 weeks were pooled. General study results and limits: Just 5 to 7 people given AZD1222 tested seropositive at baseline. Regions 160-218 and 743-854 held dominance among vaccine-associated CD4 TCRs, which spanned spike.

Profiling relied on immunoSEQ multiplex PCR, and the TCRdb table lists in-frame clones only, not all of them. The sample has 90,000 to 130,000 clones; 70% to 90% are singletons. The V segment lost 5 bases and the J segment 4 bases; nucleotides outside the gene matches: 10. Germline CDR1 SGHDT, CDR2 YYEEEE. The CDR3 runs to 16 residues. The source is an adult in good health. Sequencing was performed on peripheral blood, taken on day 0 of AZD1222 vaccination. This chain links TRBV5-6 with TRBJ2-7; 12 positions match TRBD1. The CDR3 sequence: CASSRVPGQGAYEQYF. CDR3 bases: TGTGCCAGCAGTCGAGTACCGGGACAGGGGGCATACGAGCAGTACTTC.